This T cell receptor beta chain appears in the sequencing data of a study of cytomegalovirus exposure and HLA in healthy donors listed by TCRdb under 2017. For the study in its entirety: According to an earlier analysis of around 600 of the donors, about 179 million T cells yielded roughly 100 million unique TCR beta sequences and more than 250 Gb of sequence data. All discovery cohort repertoires had been generated on a single sequencing platform. Donor age, sex, ethnicity and CMV serostatus were compiled alongside the repertoire data. To predict cytomegalovirus infection status, the study brought together high-throughput TCR immunosequencing, statistical association of individual TCRs with disease status, and machine learning. The study profiled the T cell repertoires of some 610 subjects by immunosequencing and related them to cytomegalovirus serostatus. On average, roughly 200,000 unique TCR beta nucleotide sequences were sequenced per donor among about 400 genotyped donors of the cohort, with roughly 18% of those sequences being non-productive. The study was designed to test whether signatures of past pathogen exposure could be identified by cataloging public T cell receptors. A separate validation cohort of more than 100 different subjects was used in addition to the roughly 700-subject first cohort. In the later analysis, no new phenotypic data were used to find candidate immune exposures; instead, reliance was placed on TCR beta sequences and their occurrence across donors. To decide whether each TCR beta V gene segment behaved as functional or pseudogenic, an earlier analysis of some 570 of the donors relied on high-throughput TCR beta sequencing. Of the approximately 400 genotyped donors, 81% were placed in the genetic ancestry cluster associated with self-reported Caucasian donors. A later analysis re-examined previously published TCR beta repertoires from roughly 650 donors and added high-resolution HLA genotyping to investigate patterns of TCR occurrence. Typing coverage varied by locus: roughly 629-640 donors for A, B, C, DRB1 and DQB1; some 520 for DQA1; about 600 for DPA1; fewer than 480 for DPB1. Because of strong linkage in the cohort, four to six DR-DQ haplotypes were treated as single units for association and clustering. A later genetic analysis used genome-wide SNP genotypes for about 55% of the 666 donors, treating that subset as a discovery cohort. An early release that covered more than 550 HLA-typed donors contained approximately 300 gigabases of sequencing data and approximately 85 million unique TCR sequences. HLA typing included class I and class II loci at four-digit resolution.

Beyond this particular receptor, the publication reports: In this cohort, only TCR beta chains were sequenced, and detectable features were limited by the absence of alpha or paired-chain data. While some public TCRs were present in many individuals, most TCR sequences turned up only very rarely across donors. A later genetic analysis reported fewer N-insertions in productive TCRs among donors in an Asian-associated ancestry cluster than the roughly 690-donor mean. Correlated functional status among segregating V segments might be attributable to linkage disequilibrium, but an unknown experimental factor could not be ruled out. Compared with equally common non-associated chains, HLA-associated TCR beta chains in a later analysis were more clonally expanded and had lower generation probabilities. The authors suggested that the approach could potentially be extended to other disease states and immunological phenotypes. Cytomegalovirus status was reported to be diagnosed by the classifier with high specificity and sensitivity in both the original and validation cohorts. For the cohort, immune exposure information was limited to CMV serostatus. Strong co-occurrence of HLA alleles, especially DR and DQ, made assigning TCR associations to individual alleles difficult. A later analysis found that TCR association rates varied across HLA loci, with DRB1 alleles showing the most associated TCRs and HLA-C alleles the fewest. Presence/absence analyses assumed roughly uniform sequencing depth across donors, an assumption that may not hold. A later analysis reported that several top co-occurrence clusters appeared linked to parvovirus B19, influenza, CMV and Epstein-Barr virus. In a later analysis, most CMV-associated TCR beta chains were found to appear HLA-restricted, with HLA associations seemingly driven largely by CMV exposure. HLA typing was unavailable for some donors at each locus, so association tests used only the typed subset. A later genetic analysis associated a missense DCLRE1C variant with V-gene and J-gene trimming of TCR beta chains, and an independent cohort replicated the association. A further reported finding was that TCR beta sequences accurately predicted the HLA-A and HLA-B alleles for most subjects in the first cohort. A few of the identified cytomegalovirus-associated TCR beta chains were confirmed in vitro to be specific for cytomegalovirus antigens. The sequencing pipeline was judged likely to have produced a cluster of highly shared sequence variants as a technical artifact. Specific HLA alleles were associated with 15,000 to 20,000 TCR beta sequences at a false discovery rate of 0.05 in a later analysis. An earlier analysis of 450 to 750 of the donors showed that most TCR beta V segments appeared in productive rearrangements either about 87% or about 30% of the time, which broadly matched IMGT annotations. The study gave a list of 150 to 200 TCR beta chains associated with cytomegalovirus. Seventeen rarely observed V segments, including chromosome 9 orphons, were excluded from the earlier analysis of almost 600 of the donors because counts were too low.

The cohort was made up of 666 healthy bone marrow donors. All cohort members were sampled while nominally healthy, although unrecorded immune exposures were likely present. The donor tested CMV seropositive, placing the donor among the approximately 290 seropositive members of the cohort. A peripheral blood sample was provided by each donor, and peripheral blood mononuclear cells were used for TCR beta sequencing. Genomic DNA was extracted from the blood cell samples with the Qiagen DNeasy Blood Extraction Kit. Library preparation employed the immunoSEQ multiplex PCR assay. The multiplex PCR relied on a mix of 60 forward primers for TCR Vbeta segments and 13 reverse primers for TCR Jbeta segments. The CDR3 region of rearranged TCR beta genes was amplified from genomic DNA with a multiplex PCR assay. On the Illumina HiSeq System, the amplified TCR beta libraries were sequenced as 87-base-pair reads. Concerning the study's data processing: A later analysis counted tens of millions of unique TCR beta chains across the 670 or so repertoires, and around 9.9 million of these chains were shared by at least two donors. Raw reads were error-corrected and collapsed into unique sequences with a nearest-neighbor algorithm that merged closely related sequences to remove PCR and sequencing errors. Alignment of CDR3 sequences to IMGT reference sequences was used to assign V, D and J gene segments. Each retained sequence needed at least a six-nucleotide match to both a V gene segment and a J gene segment. A rearrangement counted as productive if the CDR3 had no stop codons and remained in frame with V and J, and every other rearrangement counted as non-productive. Following IMGT convention, CDR3 was defined as the stretch from the second conserved V-encoded cysteine to the conserved J-encoded phenylalanine. Sequences without an unambiguous match to a single V gene segment were excluded from the earlier analysis of 587 of the donors. An earlier analysis of 500 to 600 of the donors classified V segments as functional when productive rearrangements were above 56.7% and as segregating when the standard deviation between donors was above 5%. To diagnose cytomegalovirus status from the catalog of TCR beta chain sequences, a statistical classification framework was built. V and J gene assignment, in a later analysis, came from comparing TCR nucleotide sequences with IMGT/GENE-DB human TR gene sequences. A later analysis assigned CDR3 sequences and most-parsimonious VDJ recombination scenarios with the TCRdist pipeline. In a later analysis, each TCR beta chain was defined by its CDR3 amino acid sequence together with its V-gene family, and reads without a unique V-gene family were excluded. To address suspected cross-contamination and a sequencing artifact, a later analysis removed around 590 highly shared, low-generation-probability nucleotide sequences. For each public chain, a later analysis derived a clonal expansion index from normalized ranks of inferred template counts within each repertoire. In a later analysis, generation probabilities were computed using a VDJ recombination model fitted to out-of-frame rearrangements, and the results were checked against IGoR. In a later analysis, hypergeometric tests were used to score TCR-TCR, TCR-HLA and TCR-CMV co-occurrence, with a repertoire-size bias correction applied to TCR pairs. False discovery rates were estimated in a later analysis by permuting HLA or CMV assignments 20 times. In a later analysis, co-occurring TCRs were grouped with DBSCAN, and TCRdist sequence similarity was added when clustering was performed within HLA-allele-positive subsets. Co-occurrence clustering excluded repertoires with fewer than 30,000 or more than 120,000 public chains, plus five with anomalous nucleotide sharing. In TCRdb, the immuneACCESS table is reduced to in-frame sequences with V and J assigned. These tables do not hold every clone; where another copy was compared, an unresolved V gene accounts for under half, and the others remain unexplained. For V, J and clone size, that table is used; D and trimming come from the DNA. The sample table contains 150,000 to 200,000 clones; only one count was recorded for about 81% of them. The ten largest clones capture over 0.85% of the sample.

Details on this clone: Its antigen is currently not known. Per-base qualities were not stored, and no clone one base away is much larger.

This TCR derives from a girl aged 2 to 10 in good health and CMV-seropositive. Sequenced input: PBMCs.

The CDR3 protein sequence reads: CASSPLRREDPHEQYF. The nucleotide sequence is TGTGCCAGCAGCCCCCTTCGGCGGGAGGACCCCCACGAGCAGTACTTC. This chain joins TRBV5-4 to TRBJ2-7; the junction holds 8 bases that match TRBD2. From the cysteine up to the phenylalanine, the CDR3 has a length of 16 residues. Only CDR3 DNA is held: 48 bases, read in frame from base 1. For this chain, trimming is 4 bases at the V end and 5 bases at the J end, and the number of junction bases without a gene match is 14. The CDR1 and CDR2 encoded by the germline V gene (reference sequence) are SGHNT and YYREEE.